This T cell receptor (beta chain) was captured by sequencing in a study of Graves' ophthalmopathy and Graves' hyperthyroidism. RNA served as the template for amplifying TCR beta CDR3 regions. Second-round multiplex PCR came after a first-round RT-PCR that employed HTBI primers. TCRdb re-derived calls from the multiplex PCR reads in MiXCR, one entry per CDR3 protein. The repertoire holds approximately 1.2 million distinct CDR3 sequences, about two fifths seen once, with around 10% in the top ten. The CDR3 length is 11 residues. Deletions cut 6 bases from V and 14 bases from J, with 16 bases between. This clonotype was seen many times. Participants with hyperthyroidism, aged 18 to 65, were newly diagnosed with under 2 months' duration.

This TCR was recovered from an adult man with Graves' hyperthyroidism. The specimen was peripheral blood or thyroid tissue (not recorded which). The chain combines TRBV12-3 or TRBV12-4 with TRBJ1-1, with D uncertain. The CDR3, as DNA: TGTGCCAGCAGATCAGTTTTTGAGGCCTTCTTT. The encoded protein is CASRSVFEAFF.